The T cell receptor beta chain under discussion was sequenced for a study of shared clonotypes between healthy human individuals (dated by TCRdb to the early 2020s). About the investigation overall: The cohort comprised two women and a few men aged 18 to 49 years. For each donor, CD4 naive and CD4 memory were each given three plates, CD8 naive was given two plates, and CD8 memory was given one plate. To estimate repertoire size and how much clonotype sharing occurs between individuals, the study deeply sequenced the blood TCR repertoires of roughly 5 healthy adults. To increase sequencing depth and limit assay-specific biases, different laboratories used diverse techniques to prepare libraries and sequence TCR repertoires. Each donor's leukapheresis produced roughly between roughly 0.85 and 10 billion PBMCs.

What the study reported, not specific to this receptor: Rarefaction of sorted-subset datasets indicated incomplete sequencing despite the large sequencing depth. Compared with non-shared clonotypes, clonotypes shared by all four sorted-subset donors had higher generation probabilities. Naive subsets generally had larger estimated clonotype richness than memory subsets did. Only blood was sampled, and tissue TCR repertoires likely differ from those in blood. Pairwise subsampling led to the expectation that sequencing depth would affect the degree of clonotype sharing among donors. The genetic and exposure-history diversity represented was limited by the small number of donors. When a few donors were compared, the shared fraction of clonotypes was about 5% for naive CD4, 3.5% to 4% for naive CD8, 2% to 2.5% for memory CD4, and roughly 0.43% for memory CD8.

The CDR3 runs 12 amino acids, cysteine and phenylalanine included. The DNA shown is the 36-base CDR3, in frame from base 1. CDR1 is given as MDHEN and CDR2 as SYDVKM, both from the germline V gene. The trim is 5 bases for V and 4 bases for J, with a gap of 8 bases between the germline ends. TCR CDR3 regions were amplified from genomic DNA by multiplex PCR using the deep immunoSEQ assay. Genomic DNA extracted from each cell subset was distributed evenly over all wells of several immunoSEQ 96-well plates, and each plate served as one replicate. For sorted subsets, each replicate PCR was loaded with roughly 200 ng genomic DNA, equivalent to 25,000 to 35,000 T cell genomes. Purified libraries were measured with a Qubit 3.0 fluorometer, size-checked on a Bioanalyzer 2100, and measured again with the KAPA Library Quantification kit. Every immunoSEQ 96-well plate was sequenced on a separate single-read 150-cycle Illumina NextSeq 550 flow cell. On the authors' methods: Because the immunoSEQ output included only junctional sequences and no quality scores, the filtering could not be the same as the filtering used for full-length reads. Sequences were annotated with PyIR, a Python wrapper for IgBLAST v1.9, and V/J genes and CDR3 were assigned using IMGT germline references. Reads were filtered out if the reads had weak V/J assignments (E-value above 1e-6), no CDR3, stop codons, out-of-frame junctions, or ambiguous translated residues. A V3J clonotype was defined by an identical inferred V gene, J gene, and CDR3 amino acid sequence. The percentage overlap between two repertoires was calculated by dividing the number of shared unique clonotypes by the size of the smaller repertoire. RTK rarefaction, the Chao1 estimator, and Recon v2.1 estimates of unobserved clonotypes were used to assess repertoire richness. Generation probabilities for all TCRbeta clonotypes obtained by the gDNA method from four donors were computed using OLGA. This is the immuneACCESS table as TCRdb keeps it, with only in-frame sequences that have V and J called. A part of the clones is gone; compared with another copy, unresolved V genes explain less than half, and the rest is unexplained. The D gene and trimming were derived from the DNA, and the V and J assignments and clone size from that table. Counted in this sample were 500,000 or so clones; approximately 95% of them appeared once. The ten biggest clones cover about 0.068% of the sample.

This clone appeared a few times. No cognate antigen has been identified for it. Base quality data are lacking; no much larger clone is found one base away. Healthy HIV-negative adults with no recently reported acute infections or vaccinations were included as donors. Every donor was a Caucasian adult residing in Nashville, Tennessee, USA. CD4+ T cells were enriched by magnetic negative selection, after which naive cells were positively selected on CD45RA and the negative fraction was taken as the memory subset. Blood was obtained by leukapheresis, after which PBMCs were separated by Ficoll-Histopaque density gradient centrifugation and cryopreserved in liquid nitrogen vapor phase. Analytical flow cytometry was used to check the purity and quantity of every magnetically sorted T cell population. From each sorted fraction, genomic DNA was isolated and quantified by UV absorbance on a Nanodrop 2000c.

Rearrangement joined TRBV28 to TRBJ1-2, with the D gene too uncertain to name. This clonotype was obtained from a woman between 25 and 40 years old in good health. The sample was naive CD4+ T cells sorted from blood. The cell subset or site label here, explained by the study, means: CD45RA+ positively selected. The CDR3 in this case is CASSARSYGYTF. At the DNA level, the sequence is TGTGCCAGCAGTGCTAGGTCCTATGGCTACACCTTC.